The 9 T cell receptor beta chains reported below all come from one sample, sequenced in a study of T cells in Graves' hyperthyroidism and ophthalmopathy. TCR beta CDR3 sequences were amplified from RNA transcripts. First-round RT-PCR with HTBI primers amplified the TCR CDR3 region. MiXCR, applied by TCRdb to the multiplex PCR reads, yields one record per CDR3 protein. The sample has some 600,000 distinct CDR3 sequences; 11% to 15% are singletons. The specimen sequenced was blood. These receptors were obtained from a woman in her thirties with Graves' hyperthyroidism that later progressed to Graves' ophthalmopathy.

J is TRBJ2-1 and V is TRBV20-1, with 7 bases lining up with TRBD2. The germline V gene has CDR1 DFQATT and CDR2 SNEGSKA (reference sequence). V gave up 3 bases and J gave up 4 bases; unmatched junction bases: 6. The CDR3 is 14 residues long. The CDR3 sequence is CSASGGSWYNEQFF. In DNA, the CDR3 is TGCAGTGCTAGCGGCGGGAGTTGGTACAATGAGCAGTTCTTC.

This clonotype was seen ten or more times. The J gene is TRBJ2-1, the V gene TRBV29-1; D is unresolved. CDR1 is SQVTM, CDR2 ANQGSEA, per germline. Trimming removed 4 bases at V and 6 bases at J, with 13 bases between. The length of the CDR3 is 13 residues. CDR3 sequence: CSVGRSGRNEQFF. The DNA of the CDR3 is TGCAGCGTTGGCCGATCAGGTCGCAATGAGCAGTTCTTC.

There are a few counts of this clonotype. J is TRBJ1-2 and V is TRBV4-2, with D uncertain. The CDR3 covers 13 residues. V lost 0 bases, J lost 7 bases, and 9 bases lay in between. Germline V gives CDR1 LGHNA, CDR2 YNFKEQ. CDR3 sequence (DNA): TGTGCCAGCAGCCAAGAGTCTAGTGGTGGCTACACCTTC. Amino acid sequence: CASSQESSGGYTF.

This clonotype was recorded many times. The rearrangement uses TRBV20-1 and TRBJ2-1; D unclear. V dropped 0 bases and J dropped 4 bases, with 13 bases sitting between them. Germline CDR1 is DFQATT and CDR2 is SNEGSKA (reference sequence). The CDR3 runs 15 residues. In DNA form, the CDR3 reads TGCAGTGCTAGAGATCTCTTGGGTAATTACAATGAGCAGTTCTTC. Its translation is CSARDLLGNYNEQFF.

V is TRBV6-1 and J is TRBJ2-7, with D tentatively TRBD1 (6 bases). Germline CDR1 and CDR2: MNHNS and SASEGT. The CDR3 is made up of 14 amino acids. The V gene lost 6 bases and the J gene lost 2 bases, with 14 bases spanning the gap. CDR3 in amino acids: CASRRQETPYEQYF. In DNA form, the CDR3 reads TGTGCCAGCAGGCGACAGGAAACCCCCTACGAGCAGTACTTC.

This clonotype was recorded many times. The chain recombines TRBV2 with TRBJ1-1, with TRBD1 matching over 8 bases. CDR3 length: 14 residues. Germline lookup yields CDR1 SNHLY and CDR2 FYNNEI. The trim removed 8 bases at V and 0 bases at J, leaving 5 bases unmatched. CDR3 sequence: CASGRTGMNTEAFF. The CDR3 region has the DNA TGTGCCAGCGGGCGGACAGGGATGAACACTGAAGCTTTCTTT.

This chain connects TRBV6-1 to TRBJ2-2; 16 nucleotides line up with TRBD2. The V and J ends lost 6 bases and 4 bases, in that order; junction bases with no gene match: 8. The CDR3 length is 18 residues. CDR1 and CDR2 (germline): MNHNS, SASEGT. CDR3 DNA sequence: TGTGCCAGCAGGGGACTAGCGGGAGGGCCGGAAATCACCGGGGAGCTGTTTTTT. This codes for CASRGLAGGPEITGELFF.

This chain joins TRBV18 and TRBJ2-1; D call uncertain. Looked up from germline, CDR1 is KGHSH and CDR2 is LQKENI. V was cut by 3 bases and J by 5 bases, with 14 bases left in between. The CDR3 loop spans 15 amino acids. The DNA for the CDR3 is TGTGCCAGCTCACCCTCGGAGTCTTACCACAATGAGCAGTTCTTC. This sequence encodes CASSPSESYHNEQFF.

V and J are TRBV5-4 and TRBJ2-1, with 7 bases lining up with TRBD1. The germline V gene has CDR1 SGHNT and CDR2 YYREEE (reference sequence). This CDR3 spans 13 amino acids. J lost 3 bases, V lost 8 bases, and 5 bases had no gene match. The CDR3, as DNA: TGTGCCAGTACCGGGACAGTCTACAATGAGCAGTTCTTC. It translates to CASTGTVYNEQFF.